Ten or more counts support the clone carrying this T cell receptor beta chain. Its antigen is not known. V was shortened by 5 bases and J by 5 bases, with 10 bases between the two germline ends. Germline V lookup: CDR1 DFQATT, CDR2 SNEGSKA (reference sequence). CDR3 length: 12 amino acids. TCRdb re-called the RACE reads through MiXCR, storing one row per CDR3 protein. Of hundreds of thousands of distinct CDR3 sequences detected, about 6% appear once; the ten largest clones hold around 6%. Time point denoted: patch test 2, 6 weeks after DPC sensitization. The treatment was: therapeutic diphenylcyclopropenone sensitization with weekly scalp DPC. These data belong to a study of human T cells and chemical hapten exposure. Study-level points and caveats: There was alopecia in the donors, so their immune response may differ from that of healthy people.

The chain employs TRBV20-1 and TRBJ1-5; perhaps TRBD1 as D (5 bases). This material consisted of whole blood, taken in connection with sensitization to the hapten diphenylcyclopropenone (DPC). The sequence derives from a woman aged 18 to 35 with alopecia areata. Some clones in this sample may be carry-over from other donors' samples. The CDR3, as DNA: TGCAGTGCTTGGTCGGGGGATCAGCCCCAGCATTTT. Translation gives CSAWSGDQPQHF.